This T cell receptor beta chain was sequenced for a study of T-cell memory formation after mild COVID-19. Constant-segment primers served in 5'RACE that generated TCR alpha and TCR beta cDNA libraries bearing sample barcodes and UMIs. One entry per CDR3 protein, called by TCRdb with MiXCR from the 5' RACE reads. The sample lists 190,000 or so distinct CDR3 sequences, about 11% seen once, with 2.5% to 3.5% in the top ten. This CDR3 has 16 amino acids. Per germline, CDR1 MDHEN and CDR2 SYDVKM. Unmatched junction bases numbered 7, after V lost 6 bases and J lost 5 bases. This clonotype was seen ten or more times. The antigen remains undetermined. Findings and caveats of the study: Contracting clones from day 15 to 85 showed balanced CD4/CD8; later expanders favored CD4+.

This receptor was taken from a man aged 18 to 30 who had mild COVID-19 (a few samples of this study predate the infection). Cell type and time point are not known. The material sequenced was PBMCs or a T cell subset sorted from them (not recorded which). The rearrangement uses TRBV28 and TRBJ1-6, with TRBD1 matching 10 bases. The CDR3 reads CASSRDRGRDNSPLHF. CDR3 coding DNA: TGTGCCAGCAGCCGGGACAGGGGAAGGGATAATTCACCCCTCCACTTT.